This T cell receptor (beta chain) originates from a study of CD8 T cells in ankylosing spondylitis. Quantitative barcoded 5'-RACE was used to prepare TCR beta libraries. MiXCR, run by TCRdb on the 5' RACE reads, gives a single entry per CDR3 protein. The repertoire holds about 840,000 distinct CDR3 sequences, around 11% seen once, with 0.51% in the top ten. Regarding this clonotype: The target antigen is unknown.

V was pared by 1 base and J by 13 bases, with 9 bases of the junction left unmatched. The CDR3 consists of 13 residues. Germline values: CDR1 SGHVS, CDR2 FQNEAQ. Study outcomes and limitations: A TCR beta motif of 7 to 9 highly homologous variants seemed to mark ankylosing spondylitis blood.

Sequenced material: blood, either unsorted or a sorted T cell fraction (not recorded which). This receptor was identified in a male donor with ankylosing spondylitis. V gene TRBV7-8 combines with J gene TRBJ2-7, with TRBD1 matching 8 bases. The CDR3 sequence: CASSLESGTGPYF. CDR3 bases: TGTGCCAGCAGCTTAGAGTCAGGGACAGGCCCTTACTTC. The complete variable domain, with remaining parts taken from reference TRBV7-8 and TRBJ2-7, reads GAGVSQSPRYKVAKRGQDVALRCDPISGHVSLFWYQQALGQGPEFLTYFQNEAQLDKSGLPSDRFFAERPEGSVSTLKIQRTQQEDSAVYLCASSLESGTGPYFGPGTRLTVT.